This TCR beta chain was identified in a study of CD4 and CD8 cells across lung adenocarcinoma regions. Localized lung adenocarcinoma, a non-small cell lung cancer, affected the donors. TCRdb used MiXCR to reprocess the PCR reads, holding one entry per CDR3 protein. This sample has some 18,000 distinct CDR3 sequences, with approximately 50% found just once. With 0 bases clipped from V and 6 bases from J, the junction kept 2 bases outside the gene matches. The CDR3 has 15 amino acids. Germline loops: CDR1 LNHNV, CDR2 YYDKDF (reference sequence). The receptor's source is a male donor with lung adenocarcinoma. The CD4 and CD8 labels of this study may be unreliable. V and J are TRBV15 and TRBJ2-1; 10 bases fit TRBD2. The sequenced sample consisted of CD8+ T cells from the margin of a lung tumor. CDR3 residues: CATSRDSGGSNEQFF. DNA for the CDR3: TGTGCCACCAGCAGAGATAGCGGGGGGAGCAATGAGCAGTTCTTC.